Shown below are 21 T cell receptor beta chains from a single sample sequenced in a study of Ad26.COV2.S vaccination and SARS-CoV-2 variants. Treatment reported: some 20 received Ad26.COV2.S at low or high dose, single or two shots; several received placebo; per-sample allocation not given. All samples were drawn on day 63, counting from the first vaccine or placebo injection. Sequencing was performed with immunoSEQ multiplex PCR; in TCRdb, only in-frame clones are kept and a portion is missing. The table has about 440,000 clones, 90% seen once. The sample here was peripheral blood, taken in a trial of Ad26.COV2.S vaccine versus placebo. These receptors were taken from a person aged 18-65 years who received the Ad26.COV2.S COVID-19 vaccine or a placebo.

In this sample, this clone turned up a few times. The chain couples TRBV4-1 to TRBJ2-3, with a possible D match to TRBD2 (5 bases). Trimming removed 5 bases from V and 2 bases from J, with 14 bases in between. The CDR3 has 15 residues. In germline, CDR1 is MGHRA, CDR2 YSYEKL. Here the CDR3 reads CASSAASRFTDTQYF. In DNA form, the CDR3 reads TGCGCCAGCAGCGCCGCTAGCCGATTCACAGATACGCAGTATTTT.

The chain combines TRBV30 with TRBJ2-7; TRBD2 is a possible D gene (7 bases). The germline CDR1 and CDR2 sequences are GTSNPN and SVGIG (reference sequence). The CDR3 is 14 amino acids. Trimming took 2 bases from V and 2 from J, leaving 13 bases between them. CDR3 sequence (DNA): TGTGCCTGGAGTAGGGGGGGGCCCCCCTACGAGCAGTACTTC. Protein product: CAWSRGGPPYEQYF.

The J gene is TRBJ2-5, the V gene TRBV12-3 or TRBV12-4; D remains ambiguous. The germline V and J ends were trimmed by 2 bases and 1 base, with 2 bases remaining between them. This CDR3 spans 12 amino acids. This chain's CDR3 is CASSLSQETQYF. CDR3 DNA sequence: TGTGCCAGCAGTTTATCCCAAGAGACCCAGTACTTC.

Remarks on this clone: The conserved final phenylalanine or tryptophan is absent from the CDR3, which likely points to a read error. The rearrangement joins TRBV28 to TRBJ1-5; no reliable D call. Trimming removed 11 bases from V and 0 bases from J, with 11 bases in between. There are 13 residues in the CDR3. From germline, CDR1 is MDHEN and CDR2 SYDVKM. CDR3 DNA: TGTGCCGTACAGAGTTATAGCAATCAGCCCCAGCATCTT. It yields the protein CAVQSYSNQPQHL.

J is TRBJ2-6 and V is TRBV18; D unclear. V lost 4 bases, J lost 0 bases, and 7 bases lay in between. CDR3 size: 15 residues. Germline CDR1 KGHSH, CDR2 LQKENI. The CDR3 region is CASSLDGSGANVLTF. CDR3 DNA: TGTGCCAGCTCACTTGATGGCTCTGGGGCCAACGTCCTGACTTTC. Supplemented by reference TRBV18 and TRBJ2-6, the full variable domain reads NAGVMQNPRHLVRRRGQEARLRCSPMKGHSHVYWYRQLPEEGLKFMVYLQKENIIDESGMPKERFSAEFPKEGPSILRIQQVVRGDSAAYFCASSLDGSGANVLTFGAGSRLTVL.

This clone was counted between two and nine times. This chain connects TRBV7-6 to TRBJ1-6; D is perhaps TRBD1 (6 bases). This CDR3 spans 15 amino acids. V dropped 5 bases and J dropped 4 bases, with 12 bases sitting between them. The germline V gene has CDR1 SGHVS and CDR2 FNYEAQ. The CDR3 DNA follows: TGTGCCAGCAGCGGCGGACAGTATTATAATTCACCCCTCCACTTT. The encoded protein is CASSGGQYYNSPLHF.

About this clone itself: This sample includes further DNA sequences coding for the same CDR3. The chain combines TRBV24-1 with TRBJ2-3; D unclear. The germline V gene encodes CDR1 KGHDR and CDR2 SFDVKD. The CDR3 is made up of 16 amino acids. V lost 4 bases and J lost 3, with 16 bases in between. The CDR3 region is CATSDSDRWGTDTQYF. CDR3 DNA: TGTGCCACCAGTGACAGTGATAGGTGGGGAACAGATACGCAGTATTTT.

The chain joins TRBV13 to TRBJ2-1; no definite D call. Germline loops: CDR1 PRHDT, CDR2 FYEKMQ (reference sequence). V was shortened by 4 bases and J by 9 bases, with 10 bases between the two germline ends. The CDR3 is 12 amino acids. In DNA, the CDR3 is TGTGCCAGCAGCTCGACTGACGGTGAGCAGTTCTTC. Amino acids: CASSSTDGEQFF.

This chain links TRBV2 with TRBJ2-7; unclear D gene. The germline V gene encodes CDR1 SNHLY and CDR2 FYNNEI. This CDR3 region has 14 residues. Deletions cut 4 bases from V and 2 bases from J, with 12 bases between. The CDR3 sequence is CASSVSGLPYEQYF. The DNA for the CDR3 is TGTGCCAGCAGTGTATCGGGTCTCCCCTACGAGCAGTACTTC. Filled out from reference TRBV2 and TRBJ2-7, the complete variable domain reads EPEVTQTPSHQVTQMGQEVILRCVPISNHLYFYWYRQILGQKVEFLVSFYNNEISEKSEIFDDQFSVERPDGSNFTLKIRSTKLEDSAMYFCASSVSGLPYEQYFGPGTRLTVT.

The chain employs TRBV5-1 and TRBJ2-5; 9 nucleotides match TRBD1. Germline CDR1 is SGHRS and CDR2 is YFSETQ. V lost 6 bases to trimming and J lost 4 bases; unmatched junction nucleotides: 13. This CDR3 region has 16 residues. CDR3 loop: CASKVPQGAPGETQYF. The DNA of the CDR3 is TGCGCCAGCAAAGTTCCACAGGGGGCCCCAGGAGAGACCCAGTACTTC.

V usage is TRBV5-4 and J usage is TRBJ2-5, with D possibly being TRBD1 or TRBD2 (5 bases each). The V end lost 0 bases, the J end lost 5 bases, and 14 bases lay between the germline ends. Germline V gene lookup returns CDR1 SGHNT and CDR2 YYREEE (reference sequence). This CDR3 is 15 amino acids long. In nucleotides, the CDR3 is TGTGCCAGCAGCTTGGGAAGGGGAGTAGGGGAGACCCAGTACTTC. It specifies CASSLGRGVGETQYF.

The genes are TRBV28 and TRBJ2-7; no clear D. Germline lookup yields CDR1 MDHEN and CDR2 SYDVKM. Trimming removed 5 bases from V and 6 bases from J, with 14 bases in between. The CDR3 covers 13 residues. CDR3 protein: CASSPLHGSEQYF. In DNA form, the CDR3 reads TGTGCCAGCAGTCCCCTACACGGATCCGAGCAGTACTTC.

The chain uses TRBV19 and TRBJ2-5; 8 bases align to TRBD1. CDR1 LNHDA and CDR2 SQIVND come from the germline V gene (reference sequence). This CDR3 spans 14 amino acids. Trimming at V came to 6 bases and at J to 5 bases, leaving 8 bases not matched to a gene. CDR3 coding DNA: TGTGCCAGTAGCGGGCAGGGGGCATGGGAGACCCAGTACTTC. Its translation: CASSGQGAWETQYF.

The chain links TRBV7-9 to TRBJ2-1, with a weak D call TRBD1 (5 bases). Germline V lookup: CDR1 SEHNR, CDR2 FQNEAQ (reference sequence). The CDR3 runs to 14 residues. Between the trimmed V and J ends, which lost 1 base and 10 bases, there was a span of 14 bases. CDR3 sequence: CASSLEVWGSEQFF. CDR3 in DNA: TGTGCCAGCAGCTTAGAAGTCTGGGGCTCGGAGCAGTTCTTC. The variable domain in full, completed from reference TRBV7-9 and TRBJ2-1, reads DTGVSQNPRHKITKRGQNVTFRCDPISEHNRLYWYRQTLGQGPEFLTYFQNEAQLEKSRLLSDRFSAERPKGSFSTLEIQRTEQGDSAMYLCASSLEVWGSEQFFGPGTRLTVL.

J is TRBJ2-2 and V is TRBV12-1; TRBD2 is the table's D call, not checked against the DNA. TRBV12-1 is assigned pseudogene status. CDR3 size: 19 residues. The CDR3 nucleotides are TGTGCCAGCAGCTTTGTCTCGGCTAGCGGGAGCCGGTGCACCGGGGAGCTGTTTTTT. As protein: CASSFVSASGSRCTGELFF.

This clone was picked up one time. The genes are TRBV28 and TRBJ2-3, with D maybe TRBD1 (6 bases). V lost 6 bases and J lost 2, with 15 bases in between. The CDR3 is made up of 15 amino acids. Germline assignment: CDR1 MDHEN and CDR2 SYDVKM. Here the CDR3 DNA reads TGTGCCAGCAGGGTCACAGGGACCCTCACAGATACGCAGTATTTT. Translating gives CASRVTGTLTDTQYF.

The chain employs TRBV9 and TRBJ2-5, with 8 bases fitting TRBD1. The CDR3 contains 14 residues. The ends lost 6 bases at V and 2 bases at J; junction bases unmatched: 6. Germline V CDR1 and CDR2: SGDLS, YYNGEE. The CDR3 region has the DNA TGTGCCAGCAATGCGGGACAGGTACAAGAGACCCAGTACTTC. Protein sequence: CASNAGQVQETQYF.

The CDR3 here is CASSLTREIYNEQFF. CDR3 in DNA: TGTGCCAGCAGCTTAACGCGGGAGATATACAATGAGCAGTTCTTC. The chain joins TRBV7-3 to TRBJ2-1; 7 positions match TRBD2. The CDR3 runs 15 residues. Germline V gene sequence: CDR1 SGHTA, CDR2 FQGTGA. Trimming at V came to 0 bases and at J to 4 bases, leaving 3 bases not matched to a gene. The full variable domain, in which reference TRBV7-3 and TRBJ2-1 provide the parts outside the CDR3, is GAGVSQTPSNKVTEKGKYVELRCDPISGHTALYWYRQSLGQGPEFLIYFQGTGAADDSGLPNDRFFAVRPEGSVSTLKIQRTERGDSAVYLCASSLTREIYNEQFFGPGTRLTVL.

The table lists this clone with a count of one. The chain carries TRBV6-5 and TRBJ2-1; D is uncertain. Trimming removed 6 bases at V and 8 bases at J, with 8 bases between. Germline lookup yields CDR1 MNHEY and CDR2 SVGAGI. This CDR3 contains 11 residues. The CDR3 bases are TGTGCCAGCAGCGCGTGGGATGAGCAGTTCTTC. It encodes CASSAWDEQFF.

J is TRBJ2-1 and V is TRBV4-2, with 14 nucleotides matching TRBD2. This CDR3 spans 17 amino acids. Germline trimming cut 5 bases from V and 6 bases from J; bases unmatched to any gene: 9. CDR1 is LGHNA, CDR2 YNFKEQ, per germline. Here the CDR3 reads CASSARLAGGPGNEQFF. CDR3 nucleotide sequence: TGTGCCAGCAGCGCTCGACTAGCGGGAGGGCCCGGCAATGAGCAGTTCTTC.

The chain has TRBV27 and TRBJ1-4, with D perhaps matching TRBD1 (5 bases). The CDR3 totals 16 residues. The V end was cut by 5 bases, the J end by 5 bases, with 18 bases between. Germline V lookup: CDR1 MNHEY, CDR2 SMNVEV (reference sequence). This chain's CDR3 is CASSPWNGGKNEKLFF. CDR3 bases: TGTGCCAGCAGTCCCTGGAATGGGGGAAAAAATGAAAAACTGTTTTTT.